Listed below are T cell receptor beta chains from one sample, sequenced in a study of T cell responses to AZD1222 COVID-19 vaccine. Profiled with immunoSEQ multiplex PCR; TCRdb holds only in-frame clones, not every one. The sample has roughly 80,000 clones; about nine tenths are singletons. The sample was peripheral blood, taken on day 0 of MenACWY control vaccination. The receptors here all came from an adult in good health. Each CDR3 is given with its conserved first and last residue. The D gene is left open where the match is weak. Some rows mark clone size as missing; the rest say once, few, many or name a class of expanded clone.

abundance | d_gene | j_gene | v_gene | CDR3nt | CDR3aa
- | - | TRBJ1-3 | TRBV5-4 | TGTGCCAGCAGCTTGCAGGGTGGAAACACCATATATTTT | CASSLQGGNTIYF
- | TRBD1 | TRBJ2-3 | TRBV18 | TGTGCCAGCTCACCCGGACAGGGGGTCACAGATACGCAGTATTTT | CASSPGQGVTDTQYF
few | TRBD2 | TRBJ2-1 | TRBV7-9 | TGTGCCAGCAGCTTGGGCCCCGGACTAGCGGGAGGGATTTACAATGAGCAGTTCTTC | CASSLGPGLAGGIYNEQFF
- | TRBD2 | TRBJ2-1 | TRBV28 | TGTGCCAGCAGTCCCCACCTCGCGGGAGTGGCCAACAATGAGCAGTTCTTC | CASSPHLAGVANNEQFF
- | TRBD2 | TRBJ2-2 | TRBV11-3 | TGTGCCAGCAGCCCACGACTAGCGGGAGAGACCGGGGAGCTGTTTTTT | CASSPRLAGETGELFF
- | - | TRBJ2-7 | TRBV5-6 | TGTGCCAGCAGCTTGGCCGGTCAGGGGCTTTACGAGCAGTACTTC | CASSLAGQGLYEQYF
- | - | TRBJ2-2 | TRBV30 | TGTGCCTGGAGGCTGGGATTAGGTTTCGACACCGGGGAGCTGTTTTTT | CAWRLGLGFDTGELFF
- | - | TRBJ2-1 | TRBV3-1/TRBV3-2 | TGTGCCAGCAGCCAATCCCCCGGGAGACAATATGAGCAGTTCTTC | CASSQSPGRQYEQFF
- | - | TRBJ2-2 | TRBV4-1 | TGCGCCAGCACCCACGAAGGGGCAGGGAACACCGGGGAGCTGTTTTTT | CASTHEGAGNTGELFF
- | - | TRBJ1-1 | TRBV19 | TGTGCCAGTAGTACCCCCCTCTCGGGGCCGAACACTGAAGCTTTCTTT | CASSTPLSGPNTEAFF
- | - | TRBJ2-7 | TRBV3-1/TRBV3-2 | TGTGCCAGCAGCCGATCTGGAGGGGGCGGCGACGAGCAGTACTTC | CASSRSGGGGDEQYF